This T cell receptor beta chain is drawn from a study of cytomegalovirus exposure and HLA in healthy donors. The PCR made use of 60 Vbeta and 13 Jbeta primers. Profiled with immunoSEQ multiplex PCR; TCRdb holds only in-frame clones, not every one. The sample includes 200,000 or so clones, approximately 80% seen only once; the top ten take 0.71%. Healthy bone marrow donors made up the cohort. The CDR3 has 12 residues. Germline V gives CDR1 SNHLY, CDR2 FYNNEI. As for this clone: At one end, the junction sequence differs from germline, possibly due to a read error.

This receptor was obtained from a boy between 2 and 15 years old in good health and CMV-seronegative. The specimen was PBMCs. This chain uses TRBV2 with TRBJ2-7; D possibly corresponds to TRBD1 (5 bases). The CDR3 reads CASSEFMGPSPF. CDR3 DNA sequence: TGTGCCAGCAGTGAATTTATGGGGCCCTCGCCCTTC.